A single sample gave rise to the 27 T cell receptor beta chains below, sequenced in a study of CD8+CD57+ T cells in acquired aplastic anemia (dated by TCRdb to the late 2010s). Patients chosen for sequencing had shown expansion of CD8+CD57+ cells by flow cytometry. Instrument used: Illumina HiSeq 2000. Genomic DNA served as template for TCR beta VDJ combination and CDR3 sequence profiling. Through fastp at Q25 and MiXCR, TCRdb rebuilt clones from the public reads, retaining in-frame beta chains. One record per CDR3 amino acid sequence lists the most common genes and DNA. In all, the sample holds some 170,000 distinct CDR3 sequences, and roughly 43% of those were seen once. The top ten clonotypes cover around 1% of the sample. The sample consisted of sorted CD4+, CD8+, or CD8+CD57+ T cells (not recorded which) from PBMCs. The receptors here all came from a human donor with aplastic anemia.

This clonotype was recorded many times. The chain joins TRBV12-3 or TRBV12-4 to TRBJ1-3; D gene uncertain. The CDR3 sequence is 14 residues long. Trimming cost V 5 bases and J 4 bases, with 12 bases left between them. CDR3 in amino acids: CASSRARAGNTIYF. The CDR3, as DNA: TGTGCCAGCAGTCGTGCCCGGGCCGGAAACACCATATATTTT.

This clonotype was found many times. V gene TRBV6-2 or TRBV6-3 combines with J gene TRBJ1-3, with D tentatively TRBD1 (6 bases). Germline CDR1 is MNHEY and CDR2 is SVGEGT. V lost 7 bases to trimming and J lost 0 bases, with 19 bases between them. The CDR3 consists of 17 residues. CDR3 residues: CASTKLQGQRSGNTIYF. The CDR3 DNA sequence: TGTGCCAGCACCAAGCTCCAGGGGCAACGCTCTGGAAACACCATATATTTT.

V gene TRBV19 combines with J gene TRBJ1-1; possibly TRBD1 for D (5 bases). There are 15 residues in the CDR3. V was pared by 5 bases and J by 3 bases, with 16 bases between. Germline assignment: CDR1 LNHDA and CDR2 SQIVND (reference sequence). As DNA, the CDR3 is TGTGCCAGTAGTCATGAGCCCCAGGGACACACTGAAGCTTTCTTT. It yields the protein CASSHEPQGHTEAFF. The entire variable domain, with the rest obtained from reference TRBV19 and TRBJ1-1, is as follows: DGGITQSPKYLFRKEGQNVTLSCEQNLNHDAMYWYRQDPGQGLRLIYYSQIVNDFQKGDIAEGYSVSREKKESFPLTVTSAQKNPTAFYLCASSHEPQGHTEAFFGQGTRLTVV.

The rearrangement uses TRBV9 and TRBJ2-1, with D perhaps being TRBD1 or TRBD2 (5 bases each). CDR3 size: 13 residues. Trimming removed 0 bases at V and 12 bases at J, with 13 bases between. Per germline, CDR1 SGDLS and CDR2 YYNGEE. Written as DNA, the CDR3 is TGTGCCAGCAGCGTAGGTGGGGACGGTGTGCAGTTCTTC. Translation: CASSVGGDGVQFF. Complete variable domain (other parts from reference TRBV9 and TRBJ2-1): DSGVTQTPKHLITATGQRVTLRCSPRSGDLSVYWYQQSLDQGLQFLIQYYNGEERAKGNILERFSAQQFPDLHSELNLSSLELGDSALYFCASSVGGDGVQFFGPGTRLTVL.

With respect to this clonotype: Germline and junction disagree at one end, which may indicate a read error. This chain connects TRBV2 to TRBJ1-6; D gene uncertain. The CDR3 is 15 residues long. CDR1 and CDR2 from the germline V gene are SNHLY and FYNNEI. Here the CDR3 reads CASLERSSCNSPPHF. The CDR3 bases are TGTGCCAGCTTAGAACGGAGCTCCTGTAATTCACCCCCCCACTTT.

The chain combines TRBV7-4 with TRBJ1-2; 12 positions match TRBD1. V trimming: 5 bases; J trimming: 4 bases; junction bases outside the gene matches: 8. The V gene's germline CDR1 is SGHVT and CDR2 SQSDAQ. The CDR3 runs to 16 residues. The CDR3 region has the DNA TGTGCCAGCAGCACCCGGGACAGGGGGCGAGGCTATGGCTACACCTTC. This gives the protein CASSTRDRGRGYGYTF.

Many counts were recorded for this clonotype. The chain couples TRBV5-1 to TRBJ2-2, with 7 bases aligning to TRBD1. Germline values: CDR1 SGHRS, CDR2 YFSETQ. The CDR3 is 16 amino acids. V trimming: 0 bases; J trimming: 6 bases; junction bases outside the gene matches: 8. Written as DNA, the CDR3 is TGCGCCAGCAGCTTGGCAGACAGGGCCGGCGCCGGGGAGCTGTTTTTT. Translating gives CASSLADRAGAGELFF. The full variable domain, rest sourced from reference TRBV5-1 and TRBJ2-2, is KAGVTQTPRYLIKTRGQQVTLSCSPISGHRSVSWYQQTPGQGLQFLFEYFSETQRNKGNFPGRFSGRQFSNSRSEMNVSTLELGDSALYLCASSLADRAGAGELFFGEGSRLTVL.

The gene calls are TRBV19 and TRBJ1-2, with D perhaps TRBD1 (5 bases). Trimming removed 8 bases at V and 6 bases at J, with 16 bases between. The CDR3 has 13 residues. Looked up from germline, CDR1 is LNHDA and CDR2 is SQIVND (reference sequence). The CDR3 is CASRETVLNGYTF. As DNA, the CDR3 is TGTGCCAGTCGCGAGACAGTTCTAAATGGCTACACCTTC. Filled out from reference TRBV19 and TRBJ1-2, the complete variable domain reads DGGITQSPKYLFRKEGQNVTLSCEQNLNHDAMYWYRQDPGQGLRLIYYSQIVNDFQKGDIAEGYSVSREKKESFPLTVTSAQKNPTAFYLCASRETVLNGYTFGSGTRLTVV.

With regard to this clonotype: Its ends do not fully match the called genes, so a read error is possible. The J gene is TRBJ1-1, the V gene TRBV3-1, with TRBD1 as a possible D gene (6 bases). This CDR3 comprises 16 residues. Germline CDR1 and CDR2: LGHDT and YNNKEL (reference sequence). CDR3 nucleotide sequence: TGTGCCTGCAGCCAGTCTCGATCGACAGGGAACACTGAAGCTTTCTTT. It codes for CACSQSRSTGNTEAFF.

The chain is built from TRBV7-8 and TRBJ1-6, with 9 bases matching TRBD1. The junction had 4 bases not matched to a gene; V was cut back by 5 bases and J by 11 bases. The germline V gene encodes CDR1 SGHVS and CDR2 FQNEAQ. The CDR3 is 13 amino acids. The CDR3 spells CASSTGQGPPLHF. In DNA form, the CDR3 reads TGTGCCAGCAGCACGGGACAGGGACCACCCCTCCACTTT. The entire variable domain, with the rest obtained from reference TRBV7-8 and TRBJ1-6, is as follows: GAGVSQSPRYKVAKRGQDVALRCDPISGHVSLFWYQQALGQGPEFLTYFQNEAQLDKSGLPSDRFFAERPEGSVSTLKIQRTQQEDSAVYLCASSTGQGPPLHFGNGTRLTVT.

This clonotype was detected many times. The V call is TRBV25-1, the J call TRBJ1-2; TRBD1 might be the D (6 bases). V lost 4 bases and J 6 bases, leaving 24 bases between the germline ends. CDR3 length: 17 residues. Germline V gives CDR1 MGHDK, CDR2 SYGVNS. The CDR3, as DNA: TGTGCCAGCAGTGCCAAAATCAGCCCCACAGGGCGTAATGGCTACACCTTC. Protein product: CASSAKISPTGRNGYTF.

The V call is TRBV12-3 or TRBV12-4, the J call TRBJ1-6, with D uncertain. This CDR3 has 16 amino acids. The V end lost 8 bases, the J end lost 8 bases, and 22 bases lay between the germline ends. The CDR3 loop is CASSSKGAPMHSPLHF. In DNA form, the CDR3 reads TGTGCCAGCTCCTCCAAGGGTGCGCCGATGCATTCACCCCTCCACTTT.

CDR3 loop: CASSLLMNRGHGYTF. The CDR3 DNA reads as TGTGCCAGCAGCTTATTAATGAACAGGGGGCATGGCTACACCTTC. This sequence joins TRBV7-9 and TRBJ1-2; TRBD1 matches at 9 bases. CDR3 size: 15 residues. CDR1 and CDR2 (germline): SEHNR, FQNEAQ (reference sequence). Trimming removed 2 bases from V and 6 bases from J; junction bases left unmatched: 7.

By sample share, this clonotype is medium-sized. J is TRBJ2-5 and V is TRBV7-2; 7 bases line up with TRBD2. Trimming at V came to 3 bases and at J to 4 bases, leaving 5 bases not matched to a gene. In germline, CDR1 is SGHTA, CDR2 FQGNSA. The CDR3 has 14 residues. CDR3 bases: TGTGCCAGCAGCTTGGGAGGGTTTGGAGAGACCCAGTACTTC. It is translated as CASSLGGFGETQYF.

The chain links TRBV15 to TRBJ1-1, with 7 bases aligning to TRBD1. The CDR3 consists of 12 residues. Trimming cost V 3 bases and J 8 bases; bases outside gene matches: 3. Germline CDR1 and CDR2: LNHNV and YYDKDF (reference sequence). This CDR3 is CATSRGTVEAFF. The CDR3 coding sequence is TGTGCCACCAGCAGGGGGACAGTCGAAGCTTTCTTT.

This clonotype was counted ten times or more. This chain uses TRBV29-1 with TRBJ2-7; 7 bases align to TRBD2. There are 10 residues in the CDR3. Trimming at V came to 4 bases and at J to 6 bases, leaving 0 bases not matched to a gene. Germline CDR1 and CDR2: SQVTM and ANQGSEA. CDR3 coding DNA: TGCAGCGTTGGGGGGGGCGAGCAGTACTTC. This codes for CSVGGGEQYF.

This clonotype was seen a few times. The chain links TRBV3-1 to TRBJ2-1, with 11 bases aligning to TRBD2. The V gene end was trimmed by 5 bases and the J gene end by 2 bases; junction bases not matched to a gene: 2. CDR3 size: 15 residues. CDR1 and CDR2 from the germline V gene are LGHDT and YNNKEL (reference sequence). This CDR3 reads CASSASGGTYNEQFF. The DNA of the CDR3 is TGTGCCAGCAGCGCTAGCGGGGGGACCTACAATGAGCAGTTCTTC.

This clonotype has just a few counts. V gene TRBV4-2 combines with J gene TRBJ2-5; TRBD2 aligns across 8 bases. CDR1 and CDR2 from the germline V gene are LGHNA and YNFKEQ. This CDR3 region has 18 residues. J lost 2 bases, V lost 3 bases, and 14 bases had no gene match. The CDR3 DNA reads TGTGCCAGCAGCCAGAGGGGGGGAGCGGGGGAATCTCAAGAGACCCAGTACTTC. Translation: CASSQRGGAGESQETQYF.

Comment on this clonotype: A read error may account for a junction end that differs from germline. The rearrangement joins TRBV10-3 to TRBJ2-5, with D possibly being TRBD2 (7 bases). The V gene's germline CDR1 is ENHRY and CDR2 SYGVKD. The CDR3 has 17 amino acids. The CDR3 loop is CASSYRQVGGPQETQYF. CDR3 bases: TGTGCCAGCAGTTACCGCCAGGTGGGGGGGCCACAAGAGACCCAGTACTTC.

As concerns this clonotype: A read error may account for a junction end that differs from germline. The chain couples TRBV19 to TRBJ1-1; TRBD1 agrees at 7 bases. The CDR3 has 14 residues. CDR1 and CDR2 (germline): LNHDA, SQIVND (reference sequence). The CDR3 coding sequence is TGTGCCAGTAGCCTTCTGACAGGGAACACTAAAGCTTTCTTT. Translating it yields CASSLLTGNTKAFF.

This clonotype was counted ten times or more. The V call is TRBV5-1, the J call TRBJ1-4; no reliable D call. Germline assignment: CDR1 SGHRS and CDR2 YFSETQ. This CDR3 is built from 15 residues. V lost 3 bases to trimming and J lost 2 bases, with 11 bases between them. The CDR3 bases are TGCGCCAGCAGCTCTGGGCGGGTCACTAATGAAAAACTGTTTTTT. Its translation: CASSSGRVTNEKLFF.

The chain carries TRBV7-2 and TRBJ2-3; 7 bases align to TRBD1. Trimming removed 5 bases from V and 8 bases from J; junction bases left unmatched: 4. Germline-derived CDR1 and CDR2 are SGHTA and FQGNSA. This CDR3 contains 12 residues. The CDR3 sequence is CASSVGQSTQYF. CDR3 in DNA: TGTGCCAGCAGCGTGGGACAGTCTACGCAGTATTTT.

The gene calls are TRBV12-3 or TRBV12-4 and TRBJ2-1, with TRBD1 identical over 10 bases. The CDR3 covers 13 residues. J was trimmed by 8 bases and V by 10 bases; bases with no gene match: 8. CDR3 protein: CATLRGTGDEQFF. CDR3 DNA: TGTGCCACCCTCAGGGGGACAGGGGATGAGCAGTTCTTC.

J is TRBJ1-1 and V is TRBV29-1, with 7 nucleotides matching TRBD1. Looked up from germline, CDR1 is SQVTM and CDR2 is ANQGSEA. This CDR3 contains 13 residues. Trimming cost V 6 bases and J 0 bases; bases outside gene matches: 4. CDR3: CSVRDSLNTEAFF. CDR3 DNA: TGCAGCGTGCGGGACAGCCTGAACACTGAAGCTTTCTTT.

V usage is TRBV6-5 and J usage is TRBJ2-5; D perhaps matches TRBD2 (5 bases). Between the trimmed V and J ends, which lost 0 bases and 5 bases, there was a span of 13 bases. Germline V lookup: CDR1 MNHEY, CDR2 SVGAGI. This CDR3 is 15 amino acids long. The CDR3 region is CASSYSTSSGETQYF. The CDR3 DNA follows: TGTGCCAGCAGTTACTCGACCAGCTCGGGGGAGACCCAGTACTTC.

V usage is TRBV5-5 and J usage is TRBJ2-3; 7 bases are a match to TRBD2. The V segment lost 2 bases and the J segment 4 bases; nucleotides outside the gene matches: 7. CDR1 and CDR2 from the germline V gene are SGHKS and YYEKEE (reference sequence). CDR3 length: 15 residues. In DNA, the CDR3 is TGTGCCAGCAGCTTTAGCGGGCTTCCCGCAGATACGCAGTATTTT. As protein: CASSFSGLPADTQYF.

The V and J genes are TRBV15 and TRBJ2-3, with D unclear. Germline V gene lookup returns CDR1 LNHNV and CDR2 YYDKDF (reference sequence). The CDR3 has 15 amino acids. Trimming removed 3 bases at V and 2 bases at J, with 12 bases between. DNA of the CDR3: TGTGCCACCAGCAGCACACAGCTTTCCACAGATACGCAGTATTTT. Translated, it gives CATSSTQLSTDTQYF.